This T cell receptor (beta chain) was recovered during a study of HIV-infected patients and healthy controls. TCRdb called the 5' RACE reads again in MiXCR, with one record for every CDR3 protein. The sample holds tens of thousands of distinct CDR3 sequences, about 19% seen once. In its sample, this clonotype was seen many times. CDR1 is MNHEY, CDR2 SVGEGT, per germline. The CDR3 is made up of 14 amino acids. V shed 6 bases and J shed 4 bases, with 16 bases lying between them. This chain uses TRBV6-2 or TRBV6-3 with TRBJ2-7; D call uncertain. The receptor was derived from a human donor in good health. The specimen sequenced was CD4+ T cells from blood. CDR3 loop: CASSSPIGRYEQYF. CDR3 in DNA: TGTGCCAGCAGCTCTCCGATCGGTAGGTACGAGCAGTACTTC.